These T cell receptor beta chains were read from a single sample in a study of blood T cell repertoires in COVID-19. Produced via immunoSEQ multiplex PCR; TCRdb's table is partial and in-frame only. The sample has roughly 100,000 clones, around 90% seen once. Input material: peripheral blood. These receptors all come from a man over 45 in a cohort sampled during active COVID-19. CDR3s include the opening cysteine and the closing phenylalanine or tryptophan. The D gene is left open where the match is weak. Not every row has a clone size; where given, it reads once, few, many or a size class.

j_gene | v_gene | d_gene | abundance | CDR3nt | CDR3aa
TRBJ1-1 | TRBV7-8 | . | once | TGTGCCAGCAGCTACGTCCGAGACAGCCTTCGAATGAACACTGAAGCTTTCTTT | CASSYVRDSLRMNTEAFF
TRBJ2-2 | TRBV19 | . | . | TGTGCCAGTAGGATTAGCGGAGCCACCGGGGAGCTGTTTTTT | CASRISGATGELFF
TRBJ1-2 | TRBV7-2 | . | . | TGTGCCAGCAGCTTAGATCAGGGGACCTATGGCTACACCTTC | CASSLDQGTYGYTF
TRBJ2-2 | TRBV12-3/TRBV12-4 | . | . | TGTGCCAGCAGTCCCGTTTACACCGGGGAGCTGTTTTTT | CASSPVYTGELFF
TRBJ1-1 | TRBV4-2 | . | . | TGTGCCAGCAGCCTCGAATCCCGGGGGAACACTGAAGCTTTCTTT | CASSLESRGNTEAFF
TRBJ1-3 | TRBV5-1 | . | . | TGCGCCAGCAGCTTGCCGGGGACTGGAAACACCATATATTTT | CASSLPGTGNTIYF
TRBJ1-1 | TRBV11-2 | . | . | TGTGCCAGCAGCTCGTCAGTTATGAGGTTAACTGAAGCTTTCTTT | CASSSSVMRLTEAFF
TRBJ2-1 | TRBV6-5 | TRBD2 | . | TGTGCCAGCAGAGGACTAGCGGGGGCTAATGAGCAGTTCTTC | CASRGLAGANEQFF
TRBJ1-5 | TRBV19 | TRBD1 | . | TGTGCCAGTAGTATCGGACAGGGGGCCAATCAGCCCCAGCATTTT | CASSIGQGANQPQHF
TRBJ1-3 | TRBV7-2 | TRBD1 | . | TGTGCCAGCAGCCGTCCCGGGACAGGGCACGGAAACACCATATATTTT | CASSRPGTGHGNTIYF
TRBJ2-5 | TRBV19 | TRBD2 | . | TGTGCCAGTAGTCTTCAGCGGGGCCAAGAGACCCAGTACTTC | CASSLQRGQETQYF
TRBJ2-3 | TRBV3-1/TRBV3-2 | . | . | TGTGCCAGCAGCCGAACGATGACAGGACTAGTTAGTGGATATGAGGAGTATTTT | CASSRTMTGLVSGYEEYF
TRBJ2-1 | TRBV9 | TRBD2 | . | TGTGCCAGCAGCGTACTAGCGGGGGGGCCTAATGAGCAGTTCTTC | CASSVLAGGPNEQFF
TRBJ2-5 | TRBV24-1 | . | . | TGTGCCACCAGTGCCAGGGAGGTGCAAGAGACCCAGTACTTC | CATSAREVQETQYF
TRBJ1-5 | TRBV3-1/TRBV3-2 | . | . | TGTGCCAGCAGCCAAGATGGGGCAGAAGGACAGCCCCAGCATTTT | CASSQDGAEGQPQHF
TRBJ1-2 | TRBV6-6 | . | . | TGTGCCAGCAGTCGGCGTGAGGGGGACTATGGCTACACCTTC | CASSRREGDYGYTF
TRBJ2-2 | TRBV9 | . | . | TGTGCCAGCAGCGTACTACAGGGGAACACCGGGGAGCTGTTTTTT | CASSVLQGNTGELFF
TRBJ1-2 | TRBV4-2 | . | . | TGTGCCAGCAGCCAAGATGCGGATGGCTACACCTTC | CASSQDADGYTF
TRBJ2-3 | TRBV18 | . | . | TGTGCCAGCTCAGGGTTGGCGGGCAATTTAGATACGCAGTATTTT | CASSGLAGNLDTQYF
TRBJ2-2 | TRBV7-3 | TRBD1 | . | TGTGCCAGTAGCGTTCAGGGGGCTTGGGCCGGGGAGCTGTTTTTT | CASSVQGAWAGELFF
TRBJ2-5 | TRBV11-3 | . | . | TGTGCCAGCAGCTTAGAGGGGGGGCCACAAGAGACCCAGTACTTC | CASSLEGGPQETQYF
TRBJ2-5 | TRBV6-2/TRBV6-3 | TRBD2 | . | TGTGCCAGCAGTTGGATCGGAGGGCGGGGGGCAGAGACCCAGTACTTC | CASSWIGGRGAETQYF
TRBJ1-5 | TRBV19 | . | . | TGTGCCAGTAATAAAGAGGGGACTACCATGGGCAATCAGCCCCAGCATTTT | CASNKEGTTMGNQPQHF
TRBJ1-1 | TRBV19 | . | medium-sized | TGTGCCAGTAGTATCGGGGGGAACACTGAAGCTTTCTTT | CASSIGGNTEAFF
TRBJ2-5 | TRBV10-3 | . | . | TGTGCCATCAGTGACCCCGGGGTGGTTCAAGAGACCCAGTACTTC | CAISDPGVVQETQYF
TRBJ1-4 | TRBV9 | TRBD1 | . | TGTGCCAGCAGCCCACGACAGGGTGTCAATGAAAAACTGTTTTTT | CASSPRQGVNEKLFF
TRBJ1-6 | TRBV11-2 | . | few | TGTGCCAGCAGCGCGTCGGCAGGGTGGAATTCACCCCTCCACTTT | CASSASAGWNSPLHF
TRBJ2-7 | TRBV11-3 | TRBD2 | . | TGTGCCAGCAGCTTATCGGCGGGGGGACCCTACGAGCAGTACTTC | CASSLSAGGPYEQYF
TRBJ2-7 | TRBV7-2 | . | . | TGTGCCAGCAGCACCACTTCGCAGGGGCTGCACGAGCAGTACTTC | CASSTTSQGLHEQYF
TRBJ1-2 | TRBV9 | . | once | TGTGCCAGCAGCGCCCCAGAGGCCGTTTCCTATGGCTACACCTTC | CASSAPEAVSYGYTF
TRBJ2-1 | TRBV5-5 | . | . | TGTGCCAGCAGCTTGCCGGAAGAGGTCGATGAGCAGTTCTTC | CASSLPEEVDEQFF
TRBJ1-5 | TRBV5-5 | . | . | TGTGCCAGCAGTCCCACGGGACAAACCCTCAATGGGCCCCAGCATTTT | CASSPTGQTLNGPQHF
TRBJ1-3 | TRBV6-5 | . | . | TGTGCCAGCAGTTACGGGGGGTCCGGAAACACCATATATTTT | CASSYGGSGNTIYF
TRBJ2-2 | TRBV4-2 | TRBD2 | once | TGTGCCAGCAGCCAAGGTCTCGGGGGGAGGTGGACCGGGGAGCTGTTTTTT | CASSQGLGGRWTGELFF
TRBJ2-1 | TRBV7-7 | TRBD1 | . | TGTGCTAGCAGCCAGGGGAAAGGGGGCGCCTACAATGAGCAGTTCTTC | CASSQGKGGAYNEQFF
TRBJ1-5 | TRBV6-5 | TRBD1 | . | TGTGCCAGCGGGGACAGGGGGCTTGATCAGCCCCAGCATTTT | CASGDRGLDQPQHF
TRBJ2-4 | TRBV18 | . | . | TGTGCCAGCTCCCCCGGTCTGGAGGACATTCAGTACTTC | CASSPGLEDIQYF
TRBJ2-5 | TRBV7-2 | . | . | TGTGCCAGCAGCCCACCAGGGAAGACCCAGTACTTC | CASSPPGKTQYF
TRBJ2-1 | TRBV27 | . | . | TGTGCCAGCAGTTTTCGGGGAGGCAATGAGCAGTTCTTC | CASSFRGGNEQFF
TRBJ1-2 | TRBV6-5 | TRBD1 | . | TGTGCCAGCAGTTTTCGACAGGGGGGTGGCTACACCTTC | CASSFRQGGGYTF
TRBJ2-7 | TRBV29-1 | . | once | TGCAGCGTTGTCAGGGCGAGCTCCTACGAGCAGTACTTC | CSVVRASSYEQYF
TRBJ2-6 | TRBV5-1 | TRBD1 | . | TGCGCCAGCAGCCTCAGGGGGCCCGGGGCCAACGTCCTGACTTTC | CASSLRGPGANVLTF
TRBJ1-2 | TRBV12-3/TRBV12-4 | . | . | TGTGCCAGCAGCTACGACGGGAACTATGGCTACACCTTC | CASSYDGNYGYTF
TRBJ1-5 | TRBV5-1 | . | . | TGCGCCAGCAGCTTGCCCGGACAGATTAGCAATCAGCCCCAGCATTTT | CASSLPGQISNQPQHF
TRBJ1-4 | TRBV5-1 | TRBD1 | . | TGCGCCAGCAGCTTGGACAGGGGTGACGAAAAACTGTTTTTT | CASSLDRGDEKLFF
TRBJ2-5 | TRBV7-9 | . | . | TGTGCCAGCAGCTCAGCCAGCGACCAAGAGACCCAGTACTTC | CASSSASDQETQYF
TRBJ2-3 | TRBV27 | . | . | TGTGCCAGCAGTTTATTTGAGGGAGTCACAGATACGCAGTATTTT | CASSLFEGVTDTQYF
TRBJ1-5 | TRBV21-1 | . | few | TGTGCCAGCAGCAAACGGACAGGGATTAGCAATCAGCCCCAGCATTTT | CASSKRTGISNQPQHF
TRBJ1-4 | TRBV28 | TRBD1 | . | TGTGCCAGCAGTTACGGGACAGTTAATGAAAAACTGTTTTTT | CASSYGTVNEKLFF
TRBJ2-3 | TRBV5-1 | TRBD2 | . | TGCGCCAGCAGCTCGGGACTAGCGGGGGCCGATACGCAGTATTTT | CASSSGLAGADTQYF
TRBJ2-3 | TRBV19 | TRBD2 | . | TGTGCCAGTAGTATAGATACTAGCGGGGGCACAGATACGCAGTATTTT | CASSIDTSGGTDTQYF
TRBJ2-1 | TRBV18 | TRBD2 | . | TGTGCCAGCTCGATCTTACTAGCGGGGGGGACGGATGAGCAGTTCTTC | CASSILLAGGTDEQFF
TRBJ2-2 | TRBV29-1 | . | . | TGCAGCGTTGGAGACAGGCAGACCGGGGAGCTGTTTTTT | CSVGDRQTGELFF
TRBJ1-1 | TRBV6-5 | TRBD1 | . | TGTGCCAGCAGTCGGGACAGGGAAAGGACTGAAGCTTTCTTT | CASSRDRERTEAFF
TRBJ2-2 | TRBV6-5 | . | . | TGTGCCAGCAGTTACGGGGAGGCAGGGGAGCTGTTTTTT | CASSYGEAGELFF
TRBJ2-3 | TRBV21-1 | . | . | TGTGCCAGCAGCACACTAGCGAAGACCAGCACAGATACGCAGTATTTT | CASSTLAKTSTDTQYF
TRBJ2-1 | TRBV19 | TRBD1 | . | TGTGCCAGTGGACCTTCGACAGGGGTATATGGTGAGCAGTTCTTC | CASGPSTGVYGEQFF